This T cell receptor beta chain was sequenced during a study of T cell responses to AZD1222 COVID-19 vaccine. Points from the study as a whole: Compared with day 0, the breadth and depth of the Spike-specific TCR repertoire rose significantly after two doses of AZD1222. Seropositivity was recorded at baseline in only six AZD1222 recipients.

To note about this clone: As yet, its antigen is unknown.

Only in-frame clones appear in the TCRdb table, and some are missing; sequencing was by immunoSEQ multiplex PCR. The sample yields 180,000 or so clones, 85% to 90% seen once. This TCR was recovered from an adult in good health. This specimen consisted of peripheral blood, obtained on day 0 of AZD1222 vaccination.

CDR3 in amino acids: CTSSHRDSGGEETQYF. The CDR3 bases are TGCACCAGCAGCCATCGGGATAGCGGGGGGGAAGAGACCCAGTACTTC. The chain has TRBV1 and TRBJ2-5; the D call in the table, TRBD2, was not verified against the DNA. TRBV1 is a recognized pseudogene. This CDR3 spans 16 amino acids.